This record looks at one T cell receptor beta chain sequence and its context. Its target is unknown. The data originate from a study of T cell responses to AZD1222 COVID-19 vaccine. Findings of the study overall: The sample set comprised mostly white British donors with more females, and clonal diversity was possibly underestimated. Nearly half of unique spike-specific TCRs reportedly avoided B.1.351 and B.1.1.7 mutated regions. With dominance at 160-218 and 743-854, vaccine-associated CD4 TCRs spanned spike. Repertoire sampling was restricted to post-peak T cell response timepoints.

The protocol was immunoSEQ multiplex PCR, while the TCRdb copy is restricted to in-frame clones and leaves out a portion. Of some 140,000 clones in the sample, approximately 95% are singletons; the top ten hold roughly 7%. V lost 4 bases to trimming and J lost 4 bases, with 12 bases between them. Germline values: CDR1 SGHNT, CDR2 YYREEE (reference sequence). This CDR3 comprises 13 residues. The starting material was peripheral blood, obtained 28 days after the second AZD1222 dose. J is TRBJ2-7 and V is TRBV5-4; D remains ambiguous. This TCR was recovered from an adult who received the AZD1222 COVID-19 vaccine. CDR3: CASSSIGKYEQYF. CDR3 DNA sequence: TGTGCCAGCAGCAGCATTGGGAAATACGAGCAGTACTTC.